Detailed here is one TCR beta chain. One junction end disagrees with the germline gene, perhaps due to a read error. The sample originates from a study of shared clonotypes between healthy human individuals. Donors had no recently reported acute infections or vaccinations and were HIV-negative. Nashville, Tennessee was home to all donors, who were Caucasian adults. The authors split each subset's genomic DNA evenly across several immunoSEQ plates. Unsorted PBMC DNA went through sequencing on ten immunoSEQ deep assay plates. The data were produced by immunoSEQ multiplex PCR, yet TCRdb's version contains in-frame clones alone and is incomplete. The data hold about 460,000 clones, with roughly 80% observed a single time. There are 13 residues in the CDR3. Germline V lookup: CDR1 GTSNPN, CDR2 SVGIG (reference sequence).

This TCR came from a middle-aged woman in good health. Some clones in this sample may be carry-over from other donors' samples. The specimen sequenced was PBMCs. J is TRBJ1-1 and V is TRBV30; D is unclear. The CDR3 is CAWSVLMNTGAFF. CDR3 sequence (DNA): TGTGCCTGGAGTGTTTTGATGAACACTGGAGCTTTCTTT.